This T cell receptor (beta chain) was profiled in a study of blood T cell repertoires in COVID-19. The overall study: Samples representing acute and convalescent COVID-19 were sourced from the United States, Italy and Spain. From T cells, B-cell-depleted T cells, or PBMCs came the material, which was cDNA or gDNA.

In the study's own analysis: Estimated nucleated cell counts came from reference gene primer amplification. Measured with immunoSEQ multiplex PCR; TCRdb has only the in-frame clones, and not every one. That table gives V, J and clone size, and the DNA gave D and trimming. The sample has 150,000 to 200,000 clones, 90% seen once; the top ten hold 0.5% to 0.65%. The material sequenced was peripheral blood. The TCR was taken from a man aged 45 to 65 with acute or convalescent COVID-19.

In nucleotides, the CDR3 is TGTGCCAGCAGCTTAAGTAGAGTTAGAAATGAGCAGTTCTTC. Residues: CASSLSRVRNEQFF. V is TRBV7-2 and J is TRBJ2-1; unclear D gene. CDR1 and CDR2 (germline): SGHTA, FQGNSA. CDR3 length: 14 amino acids. V dropped 2 bases and J dropped 7 bases, with 12 bases sitting between them.